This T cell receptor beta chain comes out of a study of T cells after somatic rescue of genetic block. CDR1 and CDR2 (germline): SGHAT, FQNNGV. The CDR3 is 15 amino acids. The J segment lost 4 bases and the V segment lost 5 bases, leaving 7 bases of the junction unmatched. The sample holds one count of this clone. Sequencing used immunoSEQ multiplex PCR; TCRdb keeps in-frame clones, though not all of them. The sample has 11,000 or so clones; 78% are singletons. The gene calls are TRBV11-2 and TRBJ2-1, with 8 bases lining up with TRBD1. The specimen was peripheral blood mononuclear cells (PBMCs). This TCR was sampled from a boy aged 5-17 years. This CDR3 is CASSHGQGLYNEQFF. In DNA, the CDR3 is TGTGCCAGCAGCCACGGACAGGGCCTTTACAATGAGCAGTTCTTC. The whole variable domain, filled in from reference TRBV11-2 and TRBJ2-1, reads EAGVAQSPRYKIIEKRQSVAFWCNPISGHATLYWYQQILGQGPKLLIQFQNNGVVDDSQLPKDRFSAERLKGVDSTLKIQPAKLEDSAVYLCASSHGQGLYNEQFFGPGTRLTVL.